A single sample is the source of the 15 T cell receptor beta chains below, sequenced in a study of blood T cell repertoires in COVID-19. The repertoire was sequenced with immunoSEQ multiplex PCR; TCRdb's copy has only in-frame clones and lacks some. The sample contains tens of thousands of clones, around 83% of which appear only once. Specimen: peripheral blood. These receptors came from a man aged 25-45 years with COVID-19, enrolled during active disease.

The chain couples TRBV6-7 to TRBJ1-2, with TRBD1 as a possible D gene (6 bases). TRBV6-7 is annotated as an ORF whose role is uncertain. Trimming shortened V by 2 bases and J by 7 bases, and 20 bases separated the two germline ends. The CDR3 is made up of 16 amino acids. The DNA of the CDR3 is TGTGCCAGCAGTTACCCGGAGGGGGGGACCTCCTTTGGCTACACCTTC. Translating it yields CASSYPEGGTSFGYTF.

V is TRBV6-5 and J is TRBJ2-7; D unresolved. The V and J ends lost 4 bases and 0 bases respectively, with 13 bases between them. Germline V lookup: CDR1 MNHEY, CDR2 SVGAGI. The CDR3 has 15 amino acids. Here the CDR3 reads CASSFASGASYEQYF. CDR3 nucleotide sequence: TGTGCCAGCAGTTTCGCATCCGGTGCCTCCTACGAGCAGTACTTC.

The CDR3 sequence: CASSPTSRNYNEQFF. The CDR3, as DNA: TGTGCCAGCAGCCCGACTAGTCGAAATTACAATGAGCAGTTCTTC. The rearrangement joins TRBV4-2 to TRBJ2-1, with a possible D match to TRBD2 (6 bases). Germline CDR1 reads LGHNA; CDR2 reads YNFKEQ. CDR3 length: 15 residues. Trimming stripped 4 bases from V and 4 bases from J, with 14 bases between.

The rearrangement joins TRBV2 to TRBJ1-2; D perhaps matches TRBD1 (6 bases). V was pared by 5 bases and J by 5 bases, with 15 bases between. Germline CDR1 SNHLY, CDR2 FYNNEI. The CDR3 has 14 amino acids. DNA of the CDR3: TGTGCCAGCAGTAGAGGTGGACAGTTTTATGGCTACACCTTC. Translated: CASSRGGQFYGYTF.

The rearrangement links TRBV11-1 to TRBJ2-7; D ambiguous. Trimming removed 4 bases from V and 1 base from J, with 8 bases in between. CDR1 and CDR2 (germline): SGHAT, FQDESV (reference sequence). The CDR3 length is 13 residues. The CDR3 sequence: CASSSPQSYEQYF. CDR3 nucleotides: TGTGCCAGCAGCTCCCCGCAGTCCTACGAGCAGTACTTC.

CDR3 residues: CASSRMAGYTF. The CDR3 bases are TGTGCCAGCAGCCGTATGGCTGGCTACACCTTC. The chain couples TRBV5-6 to TRBJ1-2; D not certain. V lost 4 bases to trimming and J lost 7 bases, with 8 bases between them. Germline loops: CDR1 SGHDT, CDR2 YYEEEE. The CDR3 contains 11 residues. Full variable domain (missing parts from reference TRBV5-6 and TRBJ1-2): DAGVTQSPTHLIKTRGQQVTLRCSPKSGHDTVSWYQQALGQGPQFIFQYYEEEERQRGNFPDRFSGHQFPNYSSELNVNALLLGDSALYLCASSRMAGYTFGSGTRLTVV.

The V and J genes are TRBV9 and TRBJ2-7, with D possibly being TRBD1 (6 bases). Trimming cost V 5 bases and J 4 bases, with 13 bases left between them. From germline, CDR1 is SGDLS and CDR2 YYNGEE. This CDR3 comprises 13 residues. CDR3 DNA sequence: TGTGCCAGCAGTTGGGGGCTCGGATACGAGCAGTACTTC. This translates into CASSWGLGYEQYF.

The chain has TRBV5-1 and TRBJ1-3; TRBD1 agrees at 8 bases. The germline CDR1 and CDR2 sequences are SGHRS and YFSETQ. This CDR3 has 14 amino acids. V was pared by 5 bases and J by 0 bases, with 1 base of the junction left unmatched. The DNA for the CDR3 is TGCGCCAGCAGGGACAGGGCCTCTGGAAACACCATATATTTT. Translation gives CASRDRASGNTIYF.

This rearrangement joins TRBV2 to TRBJ1-2; D not certain. The CDR3 runs 13 residues. V lost 3 bases to trimming and J lost 4 bases, with 9 bases between them. CDR1 is SNHLY, CDR2 FYNNEI, per germline. CDR3 loop: CASSDGGLYGYTF. CDR3 DNA sequence: TGTGCCAGCAGTGATGGCGGACTCTATGGCTACACCTTC.

The chain recombines TRBV10-2 with TRBJ2-7; TRBD2 is a possible D gene (5 bases). The CDR3 is made up of 13 amino acids. Germline V gene data show CDR1 as WSHSY and CDR2 as SAAADI. Trimming pared 3 bases from V and 7 bases from J, leaving 13 bases between. The CDR3 spells CASSEWLAEEQYF. The CDR3 DNA sequence: TGCGCCAGCAGTGAATGGCTAGCAGAAGAGCAGTACTTC.

The chain joins TRBV7-9 to TRBJ2-7; weak D call: TRBD1 (8 bases). This CDR3 region has 15 residues. The germline CDR1 and CDR2 sequences are SEHNR and FQNEAQ (reference sequence). The V gene lost 1 base and the J gene lost 7 bases, with 17 bases spanning the gap. The CDR3 DNA reads TGTGCCAGCAGCTTAGAATCAGGGGGCGGGAGAGAGCAGTACTTC. Translation gives CASSLESGGGREQYF.

This chain joins TRBV5-6 and TRBJ2-1; TRBD2 aligns across 9 bases. With V trimmed by 5 bases and J by 4 bases, 13 bases remained unmatched. CDR3 length equals 17 residues. Germline CDR1 reads SGHDT; CDR2 reads YYEEEE. CDR3 nucleotide sequence: TGTGCCAGCAGGCAAGGTAAGACTAGCGGAATATACAATGAGCAGTTCTTC. It yields the protein CASRQGKTSGIYNEQFF.

V usage is TRBV10-3 and J usage is TRBJ2-3; 14 nucleotides line up with TRBD2. The trim removed 7 bases at V and 6 bases at J, leaving 9 bases unmatched. The germline gives CDR1 ENHRY, CDR2 SYGVKD. This CDR3 is 16 amino acids long. CDR3 sequence (DNA): TGTGCCATCACCGAGAGGGGGACTAGCGGGGGTGATACGCAGTATTTT. Protein sequence: CAITERGTSGGDTQYF.

This clone occurred a few times. This chain joins TRBV24-1 and TRBJ2-7; the match to TRBD1 covers 10 bases. The CDR3 covers 14 residues. J gave up 4 bases and V 5 bases, and 4 bases lay outside the gene matches. Germline loops: CDR1 KGHDR, CDR2 SFDVKD. Written as DNA, the CDR3 is TGTGCCACCAGTGGCAGGACAGGGGGATACGAGCAGTACTTC. Translated, it gives CATSGRTGGYEQYF.

The rearrangement uses TRBV6-4 and TRBJ2-1; 7 bases line up with TRBD2. Germline CDR1 and CDR2: MRHNA and SNTAGT. The CDR3 is 15 residues long. V dropped 0 bases and J dropped 3; count of bases not matched to a gene: 2. The CDR3 protein is CASSDSLADYNEQFF. DNA for the CDR3: TGTGCCAGCAGTGACTCTCTAGCGGACTACAATGAGCAGTTCTTC.